These 27 T cell receptor beta chains share one sample of origin, sequenced in a study of blood T cells in healthy people across ages (dated by TCRdb to 2014 to 2015). Library construction relied on 5' RACE. The run used an Illumina HiSeq 2500. The second PCR ran for about 7 to 11 cycles and used a J-beta primer mix along with a sample-barcoded 5' primer. Using fastp trimming at Q25 and MiXCR clonotype assembly, TCRdb reanalyzed the public sequencing data and kept in-frame beta chains. Rows are unified per CDR3 protein, each entry keeping the most common DNA and genes. For this sample the table gives more than 650,000 distinct CDR3 sequences, of which 22% were detected only once. Together, the top ten hold 22% of the sample. The sequencing input was blood. Receptors were obtained from a man aged 70 or older in good health.

This clonotype has at least ten counts. The chain joins TRBV6-6 to TRBJ2-7, with D possibly TRBD2 on 5 matching bases. The CDR3 runs 16 residues. Germline CDR1 and CDR2: MNHNY and SVGAGI (reference sequence). The V and J ends lost 4 bases and 4 bases respectively, with 20 bases between them. The CDR3 is CASSSGGPDSLYEQYV. CDR3 nucleotides: TGTGCCAGCAGTTCTGGAGGACCAGACTCGCTTTACGAGCAGTACGTC.

This clonotype has a handful of counts. The rearrangement links TRBV5-1 to TRBJ1-4, with D perhaps TRBD1 (5 bases). The ends were cut back, 4 bases at V and 5 bases at J, with 12 bases in the middle. The length of the CDR3 is 14 residues. Germline V lookup: CDR1 SGHRS, CDR2 YFSETQ. For the CDR3, the DNA is TGCGCCAGCAGCCGGGACGGATCGAATGAAAAACTGTTTTTT. Its protein is CASSRDGSNEKLFF.

The table lists this clonotype with a few counts. The rearrangement links TRBV12-3 or TRBV12-4 to TRBJ2-5, with no clear D. The germline V and J ends were trimmed by 7 bases and 5 bases, with 11 bases remaining between them. CDR3 length: 12 residues. The CDR3 protein is CASTLPRETQYF. The CDR3 nucleotides are TGTGCCAGCACCCTCCCAAGGGAGACCCAGTACTTC.

This clonotype was seen many times. This sequence joins TRBV12-3 or TRBV12-4 and TRBJ2-2; no definite D call. The CDR3 runs 12 residues. With 3 bases removed from V and 6 bases from J, the gap between germline ends came to 5 bases. CDR3 sequence reads: CASSFRPGELFF. The CDR3 nucleotides read TGTGCCAGCAGTTTTCGCCCCGGGGAGCTGTTTTTT.

This clonotype was counted at least ten times. This chain joins TRBV20-1 and TRBJ1-2; TRBD1 might be the D (5 bases). V was clipped by 5 bases and J by 2 bases, with 12 bases between them. Germline V gene data show CDR1 as DFQATT and CDR2 as SNEGSKA (reference sequence). The CDR3 consists of 13 residues. CDR3 residues: CSAAGPLNYGYTF. In nucleotides, the CDR3 is TGCAGTGCTGCGGGGCCATTAAACTATGGCTACACCTTC.

The sample holds a few counts of this clonotype. The chain uses TRBV4-2 and TRBJ2-1; a possible D gene is TRBD1 (5 bases). The ends were cut back, 0 bases at V and 2 bases at J, with 8 bases in the middle. Germline CDR1 and CDR2: LGHNA and YNFKEQ. CDR3 size: 15 residues. The CDR3 region has the DNA TGTGCCAGCAGCCAAGAGGGGCTCACCTACAATGAGCAGTTCTTC. Its translation is CASSQEGLTYNEQFF.

The chain is built from TRBV6-7 and TRBJ2-7, with TRBD2 matching 8 bases. TRBV6-7 is an ORF, with its function uncertain. The V segment lost 2 bases and the J segment 2 bases; nucleotides outside the gene matches: 11. The CDR3 has 17 amino acids. The CDR3 nucleotides are TGTGCCAGCAGTTACAGGGGAAGTAGCGGGGTTACCTACGAGCAGTACGTC. Its translation is CASSYRGSSGVTYEQYV.

The genes are TRBV20-1 and TRBJ2-2; TRBD2 might be the D (5 bases). The V end was cut by 5 bases, the J end by 4 bases, with 14 bases between. CDR1 DFQATT and CDR2 SNEGSKA come from the germline V gene (reference sequence). The CDR3 consists of 14 residues. In DNA form, the CDR3 reads TGCAGTGCTGGAGGAGGACCTGGCACCGGGGAGCTGTTTTTT. This sequence encodes CSAGGGPGTGELFF.

This chain uses TRBV7-3 with TRBJ2-7; 9 positions agree with TRBD2. The end of the DNA is better explained by TRBJ2-1, so the J call may be wrong. The CDR3 runs 13 residues. Germline V gene sequence: CDR1 SGHTA, CDR2 FQGTGA. CDR3 in amino acids: CASSFTLAGQQFF. In DNA form, the CDR3 reads TGTGCCAGCAGCTTCACTCTAGCGGGGCAGCAGTTCTTC.

This clonotype has a handful of counts. The rearrangement uses TRBV20-1 and TRBJ2-7; D is ambiguous. CDR1 is DFQATT and CDR2 is SNEGSKA in the germline V gene (reference sequence). The length of the CDR3 is 14 residues. V dropped 1 base and J dropped 0 bases, with 10 bases sitting between them. DNA of the CDR3: TGCAGTGCTAGAGTGGGCGGAAGCTCCTACGAGCAGTACTTC. Its protein is CSARVGGSSYEQYF.

V usage is TRBV7-9 and J usage is TRBJ2-1; 10 nucleotides match TRBD2. Trimming took 4 bases from V and 8 from J; bases not matched to a gene: 8. From germline, CDR1 is SEHNR and CDR2 FQNEAQ (reference sequence). This CDR3 spans 15 amino acids. The CDR3 reads CASSSGTSDGYEQFF. For the CDR3, the DNA is TGTGCCAGCAGCTCCGGGACTAGCGACGGCTATGAGCAGTTCTTC.

As regards this clonotype: One end of the junction is discordant with germline, which a read error may explain. The rearrangement joins TRBV10-3 to TRBJ1-5; D remains unclear. Germline V gene data show CDR1 as ENHRY and CDR2 as SYGVKD. CDR3 length: 13 amino acids. The CDR3 coding sequence is TGTGCCGTCAGTGACGGCCCGGGGCAGCCCCAGCATTTT. It specifies CAVSDGPGQPQHF.

This clonotype was seen a handful of times. The V call is TRBV11-2, the J call TRBJ2-2; 10 nucleotides match TRBD1. CDR3 length: 15 amino acids. The germline V gene has CDR1 SGHAT and CDR2 FQNNGV. Trimming cost V 6 bases and J 2 bases; bases outside gene matches: 3. CDR3 sequence reads: CASRGDRGNTGELFF. CDR3 sequence (DNA): TGTGCCAGCAGGGGGGACAGGGGAAACACCGGGGAGCTGTTTTTT.

In this sample, this clonotype turned up many times. The chain links TRBV7-2 to TRBJ2-1; no reliable D call. Germline CDR1 and CDR2: SGHTA and FQGNSA. CDR3 length: 15 residues. Trimming took 5 bases from V and 3 from J, leaving 14 bases between them. The CDR3 reads CASSPTGLLYNEQFF. The CDR3 DNA reads as TGTGCCAGCAGCCCAACTGGGCTACTCTACAATGAGCAGTTCTTC.

The rearrangement links TRBV15 to TRBJ2-3; 7 bases fit TRBD2. With 0 bases clipped from V and 1 base from J, the junction kept 4 bases outside the gene matches. The CDR3 covers 16 residues. Germline CDR1 LNHNV, CDR2 YYDKDF (reference sequence). The CDR3 nucleotides read TGTGCCACCAGCAGAGATCGGAGCGGGGGCACAGATACGCAGTATTTT. As protein: CATSRDRSGGTDTQYF.

The rearrangement uses TRBV20-1 and TRBJ2-5; D unresolved. The CDR3 has 15 amino acids. Germline V gene lookup returns CDR1 DFQATT and CDR2 SNEGSKA (reference sequence). V dropped 6 bases and J dropped 2 bases, with 19 bases sitting between them. The chain's CDR3 is CSAMEWGDQQETQYF. CDR3 bases: TGCAGTGCCATGGAATGGGGTGACCAACAAGAGACCCAGTACTTC.

This clonotype turned up a few times. The rearrangement uses TRBV6-1 and TRBJ1-6; a weak D match, TRBD1 (6 bases). Germline CDR1 reads MNHNS; CDR2 reads SASEGT. The CDR3 spans 16 residues. Trimming removed 1 base at V and 7 bases at J, with 14 bases between. CDR3 region: CASSEVRQAKNSPLHF. CDR3 nucleotides: TGTGCCAGCAGTGAAGTAAGACAGGCCAAGAATTCACCCCTCCACTTT.

This chain connects TRBV6-5 to TRBJ2-2, with D possibly TRBD1 on 5 matching bases. Deletions cut 7 bases from V and 6 bases from J, with 15 bases between. The CDR3 sequence is 14 residues long. Germline V gene sequence: CDR1 MNHEY, CDR2 SVGAGI. The CDR3 nucleotides are TGTGCCAGCACATGGGTTGACAGTCCCGGGGAGCTGTTTTTT. Its translation: CASTWVDSPGELFF.

This clonotype occurred a few times. This rearrangement joins TRBV10-3 to TRBJ2-3, with 10 bases identical to TRBD2. Germline V gives CDR1 ENHRY, CDR2 SYGVKD. The length of the CDR3 is 14 residues. With 7 bases clipped from V and 3 bases from J, the junction kept 4 bases outside the gene matches. The CDR3 DNA follows: TGTGCCATCAAAGGGACTAGCGATACAGATACGCAGTATTTT. Translation gives CAIKGTSDTDTQYF.

This clonotype was seen a few times. The chain uses TRBV7-2 and TRBJ1-4, with 8 nucleotides matching TRBD1. Looked up from germline, CDR1 is SGHTA and CDR2 is FQGNSA. V lost 3 bases and J lost 8; bases outside the gene matches: 8. This CDR3 region has 15 residues. CDR3 nucleotides: TGTGCCAGCAGCTTTGCAGGGACAGGACCCGAAAAACTGTTTTTT. Protein: CASSFAGTGPEKLFF.

This clonotype showed up just a few times. The V call is TRBV10-3, the J call TRBJ2-1; D is unresolved. The V end lost 3 bases, the J end lost 3 bases, and 6 bases lay between the germline ends. Germline V gene lookup returns CDR1 ENHRY and CDR2 SYGVKD. The CDR3 covers 13 residues. DNA for the CDR3: TGTGCCATCAGTGAAAAGCGCTACAATGAGCAGTTCTTC. Protein: CAISEKRYNEQFF.

This clonotype has ten or more counts. This chain joins TRBV9 and TRBJ1-1, with D perhaps matching TRBD1 (6 bases). There are 13 residues in the CDR3. The V gene's germline CDR1 is SGDLS and CDR2 YYNGEE. The V and J ends lost 1 base and 5 bases respectively, with 9 bases between them. This chain's CDR3 is CASSVRGGTEAFF. CDR3 in DNA: TGTGCCAGCAGCGTAAGGGGGGGGACTGAAGCTTTCTTT.

This clonotype was counted a few times. This chain connects TRBV29-1 to TRBJ2-1, with 12 bases aligning to TRBD2. The CDR3 has 19 residues. Losses at the gene ends were 7 bases for V and 0 bases for J; bases not matched to a gene: 16. Germline lookup yields CDR1 SQVTM and CDR2 ANQGSEA. DNA for the CDR3: TGCAGCGCTACCGCAGGGGCTAGCGGGAGGGTTAGCTCCTACAATGAGCAGTTCTTC. It codes for CSATAGASGRVSSYNEQFF.

This clonotype was observed a handful of times. V gene TRBV6-2 or TRBV6-3 combines with J gene TRBJ2-7; D not resolved. The J call may not be correct, given that the DNA end is closer to TRBJ2-5. CDR1 is MNHEY, CDR2 SVGEGT, per germline. The CDR3 sequence is 12 residues long. The CDR3 coding sequence is TGTGCCAGCAGTTTATCCGGGCGGACCCAGTACTTC. This codes for CASSLSGRTQYF.

This clonotype was counted once. The rearrangement uses TRBV6-1 and TRBJ2-3, with TRBD2 as a possible D gene (5 bases). V was trimmed by 1 base and J by 0 bases, leaving 8 bases between them. CDR1 and CDR2 (germline): MNHNS, SASEGT. This CDR3 is 15 amino acids long. The CDR3 sequence: CASSEVGVSTDTQYF. As DNA, the CDR3 is TGTGCCAGCAGTGAAGTCGGGGTGAGCACAGATACGCAGTATTTT.

This clonotype showed up just a few times. The rearrangement links TRBV20-1 to TRBJ1-6; TRBD1 agrees at 11 bases. V trimming: 0 bases; J trimming: 11 bases; junction bases outside the gene matches: 6. The CDR3 consists of 15 residues. Germline-derived CDR1 and CDR2 are DFQATT and SNEGSKA (reference sequence). CDR3 sequence (DNA): TGCAGTGCTAGAGATTGGGGACAGGGGGTAGCACCCCTCCACTTT. This gives the protein CSARDWGQGVAPLHF.

In this sample, this clonotype turned up a few times. The rearrangement links TRBV5-1 to TRBJ2-3, with 11 positions matching TRBD2. Germline CDR1 and CDR2: SGHRS and YFSETQ. V was pared by 0 bases and J by 5 bases, with 5 bases of the junction left unmatched. The CDR3 is made up of 16 amino acids. CDR3 protein: CASSLATSGRRDTQYF. CDR3 DNA: TGCGCCAGCAGCTTGGCTACTAGCGGGAGACGAGATACGCAGTATTTT.